A selection of T cell receptor beta chains follows, all from one sample in a study of blood T cell repertoires in COVID-19. Generated by immunoSEQ multiplex PCR, the TCRdb table keeps only in-frame clones and is missing some. The sample consists of 90,000 to 150,000 clones, around nine tenths of them appearing once. Sequenced sample: peripheral blood. These receptor sequences come from a woman aged 45-59 years with acute or convalescent COVID-19. Both conserved end residues are trimmed from each CDR3. A D gene is named only where the DNA matches it firmly. Not every row has a clone size; where given, it reads once, few, many or a size class.

>TRBJ1-2|few|.|TRBV19
ASSPQWGQNIWYGYT
>TRBJ2-3|.|TRBD2|TRBV7-2
ASSFRSGSSTDTQY
>TRBJ2-3|once|.|TRBV6-5
ASSYGGLPLDTQY
>TRBJ2-7|.|.|TRBV30
AWQNSGGQY
>TRBJ2-2|.|TRBD1|TRBV5-1
ASSKPGQGSAGELF
>TRBJ2-7|.|TRBD2|TRBV7-2
ASSWRLAGGPNEQY
>TRBJ1-3|.|.|TRBV3-1/TRBV3-2
ASSQAGSGNTIY
>TRBJ1-1|.|.|TRBV7-6
ASSLGGANTEAF
>TRBJ1-2|.|.|TRBV27
ASTTPGGAYGYT
>TRBJ1-4|.|.|TRBV19
ASSMGTIEKLF
>TRBJ1-4|.|TRBD1|TRBV19
ASSIGQGRTNEKLF
>TRBJ2-3|.|.|TRBV20-1
SARPAGTQY
>TRBJ2-3|.|.|TRBV5-1
ASSPGVTTDTQY
>TRBJ2-2|.|TRBD2|TRBV19
ASSLAGGITGELF
>TRBJ2-2|.|.|TRBV4-1
ASSQKINGELF
>TRBJ1-2|.|.|TRBV11-2
ASSFDRDKAGYT
>TRBJ1-4|.|TRBD1|TRBV6-6
ATGTDRTEKLF
>TRBJ1-5|.|TRBD1|TRBV3-1/TRBV3-2
ASSLGTANNQPQH
>TRBJ1-1|.|.|TRBV7-8
ASSQFRGRNTEAF
>TRBJ2-3|.|.|TRBV4-1
ASSAGQSDTQY
>TRBJ2-3|.|.|TRBV6-6
ASSYLRDTQY
>TRBJ2-7|.|.|TRBV1
TSSHRSGRERNYEQY
>TRBJ2-2|.|TRBD2|TRBV7-2
ASSPPGLAGGTGELF
>TRBJ1-1|.|.|TRBV5-1
ASSGQGTEAF
>TRBJ1-6|.|TRBD1|TRBV7-6
ASSLESGGISPLH
>TRBJ1-2|.|TRBD1|TRBV7-2
ASSEGQVYGYT
>TRBJ2-7|once|.|TRBV5-1
ASSKGSNYEQY
>TRBJ2-1|.|TRBD2|TRBV6-1
ASSEFTSGGLSNEQF
>TRBJ1-1|.|TRBD1|TRBV18
ASSPLDKDRAAEAF
>TRBJ1-2|.|.|TRBV11-2
ASSLFFYGYT
>TRBJ2-3|.|TRBD1|TRBV5-5
ASSRTGLSTDTQY
>TRBJ1-1|.|.|TRBV7-9
ASSSRVMNTEAF
>TRBJ2-1|.|.|TRBV15
ATSSEGVSYNEQF
>TRBJ2-5|.|TRBD1|TRBV6-1
ASSEAGTGEETQY
>TRBJ2-5|.|.|TRBV5-6
ASSLSWRNETQY
>TRBJ2-5|.|TRBD1|TRBV9
ASSAGGRETQY
>TRBJ2-7|.|.|TRBV27
ASTPRSGLYEQY
>TRBJ1-1|once|TRBD1|TRBV6-5
ASSSGTAVAEAF
>TRBJ2-1|few|TRBD2|TRBV2
ASSPAGGLGEQF
>TRBJ1-2|once|TRBD1|TRBV5-1
ASSGGTAHGYT
>TRBJ2-7|.|.|TRBV11-3
ASSLARLTFSPGEQY
>TRBJ1-2|.|TRBD1|TRBV28
AIGQGAYGYT
>TRBJ1-2|.|TRBD1|TRBV3-1/TRBV3-2
ASSQSGQGFGYT
>TRBJ1-4|once|.|TRBV7-2
ASSLQGQANEKLF
>TRBJ1-6|.|.|TRBV29-1
SVAKTGRVDPLH
>TRBJ2-2|.|TRBD1|TRBV5-1
ASSLGAQGAQKGELF
>TRBJ1-4|.|.|TRBV15
ATSREAGWNEKLF
>TRBJ2-7|once|TRBD1|TRBV15
ATSKGDRDSGEQY
>TRBJ2-2|.|.|TRBV7-9
ASIAGSRNTGELF
>TRBJ2-2|.|TRBD1|TRBV19
ASSIEGDRLSGELF
>TRBJ2-1|.|.|TRBV19
ASSINSNNEQF
>TRBJ1-1|once|TRBD1|TRBV30
AWSVSGTGGAEAF
>TRBJ1-1|.|.|TRBV18
ATRQGASNTEAF